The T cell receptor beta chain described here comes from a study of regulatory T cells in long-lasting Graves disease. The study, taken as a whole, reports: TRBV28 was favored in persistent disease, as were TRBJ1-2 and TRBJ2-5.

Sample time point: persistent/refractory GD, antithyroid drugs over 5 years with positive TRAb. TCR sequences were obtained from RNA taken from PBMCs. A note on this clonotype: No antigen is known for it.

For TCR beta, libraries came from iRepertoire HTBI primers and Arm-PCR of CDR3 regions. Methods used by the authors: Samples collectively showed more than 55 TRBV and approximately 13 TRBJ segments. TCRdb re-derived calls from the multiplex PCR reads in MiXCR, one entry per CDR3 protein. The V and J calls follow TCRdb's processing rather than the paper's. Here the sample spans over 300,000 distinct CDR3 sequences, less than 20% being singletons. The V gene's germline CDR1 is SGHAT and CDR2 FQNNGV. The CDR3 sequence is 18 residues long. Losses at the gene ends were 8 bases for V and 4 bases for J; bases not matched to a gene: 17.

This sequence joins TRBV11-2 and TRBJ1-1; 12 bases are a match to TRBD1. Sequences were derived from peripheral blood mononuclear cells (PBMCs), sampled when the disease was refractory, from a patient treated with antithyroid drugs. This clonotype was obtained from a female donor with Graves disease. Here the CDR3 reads CASGGPGTGGHDVTEAFF. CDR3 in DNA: TGTGCCAGCGGGGGCCCCGGGACAGGGGGCCATGATGTCACTGAAGCTTTCTTT.